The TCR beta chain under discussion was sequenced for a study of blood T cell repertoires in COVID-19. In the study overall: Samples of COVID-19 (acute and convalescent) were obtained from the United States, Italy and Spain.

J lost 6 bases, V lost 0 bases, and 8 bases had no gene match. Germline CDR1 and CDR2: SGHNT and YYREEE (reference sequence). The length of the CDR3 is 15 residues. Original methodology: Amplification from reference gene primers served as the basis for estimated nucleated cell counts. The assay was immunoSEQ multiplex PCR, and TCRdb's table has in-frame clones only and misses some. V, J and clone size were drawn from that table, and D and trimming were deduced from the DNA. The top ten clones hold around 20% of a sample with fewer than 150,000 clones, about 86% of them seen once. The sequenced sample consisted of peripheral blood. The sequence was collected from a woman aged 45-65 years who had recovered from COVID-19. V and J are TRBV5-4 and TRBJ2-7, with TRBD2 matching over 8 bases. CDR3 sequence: CASSLAGGSRAEQYF. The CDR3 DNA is TGTGCCAGCAGCTTGGCGGGGGGGAGCCGAGCCGAGCAGTACTTC.